This T cell receptor beta chain was retrieved from a study of blood T cells in healthy people across ages. The study, taken as a whole, reports: TCR beta diversity was tightly associated with the proportion of naive T cells. Total diversity from one million sequenced T cells was likely underestimated.

Together with a sample-barcoded 5' primer, a J-beta primer mix was included in a second PCR lasting about 6 to 11 cycles. Samples each returned at least 2.5 million CDR3-containing paired-end reads. TCRdb re-called the 5' RACE reads with MiXCR, one entry per CDR3 protein. Of about 1.7 million distinct CDR3 sequences in the sample, roughly 30% were seen once. CDR1 and CDR2 (germline): LNHDA, SQIVND (reference sequence). The CDR3 extends over 15 amino acids. With regard to this clonotype: Antigen specificity is unknown.

The sample was blood. The TCR originated in a woman in her 30s in good health. The rearrangement links TRBV19 to TRBJ2-5; TRBD2 matches 9 bases. The end of the DNA aligns better with TRBJ2-7, so the J call may be wrong. This chain's CDR3 is CASSMVAGALGEQYF. In DNA, the CDR3 is TGTGCCAGTAGTATGGTAGCGGGAGCGCTCGGCGAGCAGTACTTC.